These T cell receptor beta chains were read from a single sample in a study of regulatory T cells in long-lasting Graves disease. TCRdb reanalysed the multiplex PCR reads using MiXCR and keeps one entry per CDR3 protein. The sample lists 400,000 to 500,000 distinct CDR3 sequences, 14% seen once, with roughly 15% in the top ten. A further study also used this sample, focusing on T cells in Graves' hyperthyroidism and ophthalmopathy.

The specimen was peripheral blood mononuclear cells (PBMCs), collected at new diagnosis, from a patient treated with antithyroid drugs. These receptors all come from a woman aged 45-65 years with Graves disease. CDR3s include the opening cysteine and the closing phenylalanine or tryptophan. Each record gives: clone size, J gene, D gene, V gene, CDR3 protein, CDR3 DNA. D genes are given only for firm matches. Size values are once, few and many counts, or a class for expanded clones, and some rows have none.

. TRBJ2-1 TRBD1 TRBV29-1 CSVSPGTGENYNEQFF TGCAGCGTCTCACCCGGGACAGGTGAGAACTACAATGAGCAGTTCTTC
. TRBJ1-5 . TRBV4-1 CASSPRRGDNQPQHF TGCGCCAGCAGCCCAAGGCGGGGCGACAATCAGCCCCAGCATTTT
. TRBJ1-1 TRBD1 TRBV19 CASTIGTGLTEAFF TGTGCCAGTACCATTGGGACAGGGCTCACTGAAGCTTTCTTT
few TRBJ2-1 TRBD2 TRBV7-3 CASSPRTTGLGERVDGNEQFF TGTGCCAGCAGCCCCCGTACGACTGGACTAGGGGAACGGGTTGATGGCAATGAGCAGTTCTTC
few TRBJ2-3 TRBD2 TRBV7-3 CASSLKLAGGSDTQYF TGTGCCAGCAGCTTAAAACTAGCGGGAGGATCAGATACGCAGTATTTT
many TRBJ2-7 TRBD2 TRBV5-1 CASSRSGTSGSYEQYF TGCGCCAGCAGCCGTTCCGGGACTAGCGGGAGCTACGAGCAGTACTTC
. TRBJ2-1 TRBD1 TRBV6-1 CASSTGGQGSREQFF TGTGCCAGCAGTACCGGTGGACAGGGAAGTCGTGAGCAGTTCTTC
few TRBJ2-1 TRBD2 TRBV9 CASSVVGGSGNNEQFF TGTGCCAGCAGCGTAGTGGGGGGTAGCGGGAACAATGAGCAGTTCTTC
many TRBJ2-7 . TRBV6-2/TRBV6-3 CASSYSSGHYEQYF TGTGCCAGCAGTTACTCTTCCGGGCACTACGAGCAGTACTTC
. TRBJ1-2 . TRBV9 CASSLAPEGYGYTF TGTGCCAGCAGCCTAGCTCCGGAGGGCTATGGCTACACCTTC
many TRBJ2-1 TRBD1 TRBV7-8 CASSPNRRGLYNEQFF TGTGCCAGCAGCCCGAATAGAAGGGGGCTTTACAATGAGCAGTTCTTC
few TRBJ2-3 TRBD2 TRBV6-2/TRBV6-3 CASSSFLAGGPKDTQYF TGTGCCAGCAGTAGCTTCCTAGCGGGAGGGCCGAAAGATACGCAGTATTTT
. TRBJ2-2 . TRBV7-3 CTSSLGGHNTGELFF TGTACCAGCAGCTTAGGGGGACATAACACCGGGGAGCTGTTTTTT
. TRBJ1-2 TRBD1 TRBV4-1 CASSQWDRGDYGYTF TGCGCCAGCAGCCAATGGGACAGGGGAGACTATGGCTACACCTTC
few TRBJ1-5 . TRBV2 CASRGRGSNQPQHF TGTGCCAGCAGGGGTCGAGGGAGCAATCAGCCCCAGCATTTT
few TRBJ1-1 TRBD1 TRBV6-5 CASSYQAGTVDRAFF TGTGCCAGCAGTTACCAAGCCGGGACAGTTGATCGGGCTTTCTTT